This paragraph covers one T cell receptor beta chain sequence. Its antigen is currently unknown. The sample comes from a study of identical twins. TCRdb reprocessed the 5' RACE reads via MiXCR and lists one record per CDR3 protein. The data show 700,000 or so distinct CDR3 sequences, approximately 21% seen once. Germline V gene lookup returns CDR1 DFQATT and CDR2 SNEGSKA (reference sequence). The CDR3 has 13 residues. V was pared by 0 bases and J by 6 bases, with 9 bases between. Broader study findings: Invariant MAIT and iNKT cells may have partly biased zero-insertion analyses. The study found excess low generation probability among twin-shared out-of-frame alpha sequences.

The same data also contributed to another study, on T cells expressing NK-cell markers. Per that study: Dominant NKG2C+ clonotype frequencies of roughly 1.0-7.5% of CD8+ T cells were measured in about 6 donors.

The chain employs TRBV20-1 and TRBJ2-1; D is uncertain. This TCR came from a woman aged 18-29 years in good health. The specimen sequenced was PBMCs. CDR3 loop: CSARDPSPNEQFF. In DNA form, the CDR3 reads TGCAGTGCTAGAGATCCCTCCCCCAATGAGCAGTTCTTC.